This entry describes one T cell receptor (beta chain). Assignment of participants to cohorts was predicated upon participant-reported clinical history. This sample was taken from a study of blood T cell repertoires in COVID-19. Study-wide context: From T cells, B-cell-depleted T cells, or PBMCs came the material, which was cDNA or gDNA.

The germline V gene encodes CDR1 MNHEY and CDR2 SMNVEV (reference sequence). The length of the CDR3 is 16 residues. V lost 1 base and J 4 bases, leaving 16 bases between the germline ends. Only in-frame clones appear in the TCRdb table, and some are missing; sequencing was by immunoSEQ multiplex PCR. The data show approximately 210,000 clones, with about 90% seen just once and over 7% held by the top ten. Specimen: PBMCs or T cells enriched from blood (not recorded which). This clonotype originated in a woman aged 18-29 years who had recovered from COVID-19. This chain connects TRBV27 to TRBJ2-5; maybe TRBD2 (6 bases). CDR3 sequence reads: CASSLYWQGGGETQYF. CDR3 coding DNA: TGTGCCAGCAGTTTATATTGGCAGGGAGGAGGAGAGACCCAGTACTTC.